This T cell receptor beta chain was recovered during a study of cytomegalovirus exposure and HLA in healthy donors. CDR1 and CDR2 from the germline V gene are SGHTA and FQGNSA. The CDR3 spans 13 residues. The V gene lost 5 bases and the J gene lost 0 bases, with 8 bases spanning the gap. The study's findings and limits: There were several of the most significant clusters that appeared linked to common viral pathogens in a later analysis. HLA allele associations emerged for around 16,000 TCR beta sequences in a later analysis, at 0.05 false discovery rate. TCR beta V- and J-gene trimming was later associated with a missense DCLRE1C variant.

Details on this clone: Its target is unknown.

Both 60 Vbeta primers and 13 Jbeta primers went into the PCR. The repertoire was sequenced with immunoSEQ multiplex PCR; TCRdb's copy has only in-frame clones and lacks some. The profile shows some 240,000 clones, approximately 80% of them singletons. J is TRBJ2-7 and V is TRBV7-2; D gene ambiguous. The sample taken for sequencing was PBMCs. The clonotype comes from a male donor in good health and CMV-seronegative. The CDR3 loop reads CASSNGFSYEQYF. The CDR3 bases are TGTGCCAGCAGCAACGGTTTCTCCTACGAGCAGTACTTC. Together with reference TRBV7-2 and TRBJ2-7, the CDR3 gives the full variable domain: GAGVSQSPSNKVTEKGKDVELRCDPISGHTALYWYRQSLGQGLEFLIYFQGNSAPDKSGLPSDRFSAERTGGSVSTLTIQRTQQEDSAVYLCASSNGFSYEQYFGPGTRLTVT.